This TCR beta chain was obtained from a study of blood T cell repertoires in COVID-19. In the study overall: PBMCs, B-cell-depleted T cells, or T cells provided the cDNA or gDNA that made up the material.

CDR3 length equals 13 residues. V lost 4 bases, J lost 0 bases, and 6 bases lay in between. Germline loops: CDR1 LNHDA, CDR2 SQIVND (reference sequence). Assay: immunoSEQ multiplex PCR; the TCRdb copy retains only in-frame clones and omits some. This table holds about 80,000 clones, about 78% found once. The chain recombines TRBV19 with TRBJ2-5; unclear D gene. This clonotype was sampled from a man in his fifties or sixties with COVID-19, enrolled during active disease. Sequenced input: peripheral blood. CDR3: CASSNTYQETQYF. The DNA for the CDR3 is TGTGCCAGTAGTAACACCTACCAAGAGACCCAGTACTTC.